These 5 T cell receptor beta chains were all obtained from the same sample, sequenced in a study of blood T cell repertoires in COVID-19. Libraries were prepared by immunoSEQ multiplex PCR; TCRdb keeps only in-frame clonotypes and omits some of them. The table has about 130,000 clones, about 85% seen once. Specimen: peripheral blood. Receptors were obtained from a man aged 35 to 55 with active or convalescent COVID-19.

J is TRBJ2-1 and V is TRBV6-6; tentatively, D is TRBD2 (5 bases). Germline loops: CDR1 MNHNY, CDR2 SVGAGI (reference sequence). The CDR3 extends over 12 amino acids. Trimming took off 6 bases at V and 6 bases at J, with 9 bases between the two ends. The DNA for the CDR3 is TGTGCCAGCAGCCCCGGAGGCAATGAGCAGTTCTTC. This sequence encodes CASSPGGNEQFF.

V is TRBV19 and J is TRBJ1-5; 8 bases align to TRBD1. The CDR3 runs 15 residues. Germline-derived CDR1 and CDR2 are LNHDA and SQIVND (reference sequence). V lost 10 bases, J lost 4 bases, and 12 bases stayed unmatched. CDR3 amino acids: CATRQGTLENQPQHF. CDR3 nucleotide sequence: TGTGCCACGAGACAGGGGACGCTCGAGAATCAGCCCCAGCATTTT.

The rearrangement links TRBV21-1 to TRBJ2-1; the table gives TRBD1 as D, unverified against the DNA. TRBV21-1 is tagged as a pseudogene. The CDR3 has 15 amino acids. The CDR3 here is CASSRGPKGVNEQFF. The CDR3 DNA is TGTGCCAGCAGCAGGGGACCAAAGGGGGTCAATGAGCAGTTCTTC.

The J gene is TRBJ2-7, the V gene TRBV5-1, with TRBD1 as a possible D gene (5 bases). Germline-derived CDR1 and CDR2 are SGHRS and YFSETQ. CDR3 length equals 15 residues. V was trimmed by 0 bases and J by 4 bases, leaving 14 bases between them. CDR3 sequence (DNA): TGCGCCAGCAGCTTGGCAGGGTTCGGTCCGTACGAGCAGTACTTC. Translated, it gives CASSLAGFGPYEQYF.

CDR3 DNA sequence: TGCGCCAGCAGCTTGGGTGCTAGCGGGGGGGCCTACAATGAGCAGTTCTTC. It encodes CASSLGASGGAYNEQFF. The rearrangement links TRBV5-1 to TRBJ2-1, with 12 bases identical to TRBD2. This CDR3 is 17 amino acids long. Germline V gene data show CDR1 as SGHRS and CDR2 as YFSETQ. V lost 0 bases, J lost 2 bases, and 3 bases stayed unmatched.